The 11 T cell receptor beta chains in this list originate from one sample, sequenced in a study of monozygotic twins with cystic fibrosis. Profiling relied on immunoSEQ multiplex PCR, and the TCRdb table lists in-frame clones only, not all of them. The repertoire consists of 20,000 to 25,000 clones, with around 98% occurring once and the leading ten covering 0.12% to 0.15%. Sequencing input: blood. The origin of the receptors is a girl aged 10-17 years with cystic fibrosis.

The genes are TRBV11-2 and TRBJ2-1; TRBD2 aligns across 10 bases. Germline values: CDR1 SGHAT, CDR2 FQNNGV. V gave up 1 base and J gave up 4 bases; unmatched junction bases: 7. The CDR3 runs 17 residues. The CDR3 nucleotides are TGTGCCAGCAGCTTAGTACCAAGCGGGAGGGCTTACAATGAGCAGTTCTTC. Protein product: CASSLVPSGRAYNEQFF.

This rearrangement joins TRBV5-4 to TRBJ2-5; 7 bases match TRBD2. From germline, CDR1 is SGHNT and CDR2 YYREEE (reference sequence). CDR3 size: 18 residues. J gave up 7 bases and V 0 bases, and 18 bases lay outside the gene matches. CDR3: CASSLDTSVASGEGTQYF. The CDR3 nucleotides read TGTGCCAGCAGCTTGGATACTAGCGTGGCTAGCGGTGAGGGGACCCAGTACTTC.

This chain joins TRBV6-6 and TRBJ2-1, with 7 bases lining up with TRBD1. V lost 7 bases, J lost 7 bases, and 13 bases stayed unmatched. CDR1 is MNHNY, CDR2 SVGAGI, per germline (reference sequence). The CDR3 runs 15 residues. The CDR3 nucleotides are TGTGCCAGCAACCTGGGACAGCAGCTGGGTAATGAGCAGTTCTTC. Its protein is CASNLGQQLGNEQFF.

J is TRBJ1-4 and V is TRBV29-1; D not certain. Trimming removed 4 bases at V and 8 bases at J, with 14 bases between. Germline lookup yields CDR1 SQVTM and CDR2 ANQGSEA. This CDR3 is 13 amino acids long. CDR3 in amino acids: CSVGLLTKEKLFF. The DNA of the CDR3 is TGCAGCGTTGGTTTGCTGACGAAGGAAAAACTGTTTTTT. Full variable domain (rest looked up from reference TRBV29-1 and TRBJ1-4): SAVISQKPSRDICQRGTSLTIQCQVDSQVTMMFWYRQQPGQSLTLIATANQGSEATYESGFVIDKFPISRPNLTFSTLTVSNMSPEDSSIYLCSVGLLTKEKLFFGSGTQLSVL.

The chain uses TRBV15 and TRBJ2-7; perhaps D is TRBD1 or TRBD2 (5 bases each). V lost 1 base to trimming and J lost 7 bases, with 14 bases between them. The CDR3 is 14 amino acids. Per germline, CDR1 LNHNV and CDR2 YYDKDF (reference sequence). CDR3: CATSRGGDRREQYV. CDR3 nucleotides: TGTGCCACCAGCAGAGGAGGGGACCGGAGGGAGCAGTACGTC.

V gene TRBV5-1 combines with J gene TRBJ2-2, with 7 bases aligning to TRBD2. Trimming removed 0 bases from V and 1 base from J; junction bases left unmatched: 15. There are 20 residues in the CDR3. CDR1 and CDR2 (germline): SGHRS, YFSETQ. The CDR3: CASSLGPRDYGWENTGELFF. The CDR3 coding sequence is TGCGCCAGCAGCTTGGGTCCCCGGGACTATGGTTGGGAGAACACCGGGGAGCTGTTTTTT.

This clone appeared a single time. CDR3 region: CASSWRLAVPDSGANVLTF. The CDR3 nucleotides are TGCGCCAGCAGCTGGCGATTAGCCGTCCCCGACTCTGGGGCCAACGTCCTGACTTTC. V usage is TRBV5-1 and J usage is TRBJ2-6; D gene uncertain. Germline V gene lookup returns CDR1 SGHRS and CDR2 YFSETQ. Trimming removed 3 bases at V and 0 bases at J, with 19 bases between. The CDR3 consists of 19 residues.

This clone was observed once. The genes are TRBV2 and TRBJ2-3; 7 bases match TRBD2. The CDR3 is made up of 19 amino acids. The germline V gene has CDR1 SNHLY and CDR2 FYNNEI. J lost 1 base, V lost 3 bases, and 16 bases had no gene match. Here the CDR3 DNA reads TGTGCCAGCAGTGAGGTTGGGGCTAGCGGATTACCTGGCACAGATACGCAGTATTTT. This gives the protein CASSEVGASGLPGTDTQYF.

A single count supports this clone. The V gene is TRBV4-1, the J gene TRBJ2-1, with 11 bases fitting TRBD2. The CDR3 loop spans 18 amino acids. Looked up from germline, CDR1 is MGHRA and CDR2 is YSYEKL. Trimming removed 3 bases from V and 8 bases from J; junction bases left unmatched: 15. DNA for the CDR3: TGCGCCAGCAGCCAGACACTAGCGGGAGCAATGACGGCCCATGAGCAGTTCTTC. It yields the protein CASSQTLAGAMTAHEQFF.

The chain uses TRBV4-2 and TRBJ1-2; D gene uncertain. This CDR3 spans 15 amino acids. V lost 1 base and J lost 4, with 13 bases in between. Germline CDR1 LGHNA, CDR2 YNFKEQ. The CDR3 region is CASSQAGTLSYGYTF. The CDR3 DNA reads as TGTGCCAGCAGCCAAGCGGGCACACTGTCCTATGGCTACACCTTC.

The rearrangement links TRBV7-2 to TRBJ2-3, with D tentatively TRBD2 (6 bases). Between the trimmed V and J ends, which lost 4 bases and 4 bases, there was a span of 21 bases. The length of the CDR3 is 17 residues. From germline, CDR1 is SGHTA and CDR2 FQGNSA. Written as DNA, the CDR3 is TGTGCCAGCAGCTCCTCCGTCCGCGGGATAGGATCAGATACGCAGTATTTT. This codes for CASSSSVRGIGSDTQYF.